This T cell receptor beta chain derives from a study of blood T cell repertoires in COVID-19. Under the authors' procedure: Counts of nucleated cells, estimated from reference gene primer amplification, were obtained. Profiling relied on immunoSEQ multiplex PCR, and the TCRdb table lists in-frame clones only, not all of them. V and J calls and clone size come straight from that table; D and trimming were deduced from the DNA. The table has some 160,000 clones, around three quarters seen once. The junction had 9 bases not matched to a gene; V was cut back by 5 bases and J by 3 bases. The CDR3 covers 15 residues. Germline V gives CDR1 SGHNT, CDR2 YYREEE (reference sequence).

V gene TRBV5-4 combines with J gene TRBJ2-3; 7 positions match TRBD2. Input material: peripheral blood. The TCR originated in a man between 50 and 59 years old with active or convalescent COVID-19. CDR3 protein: CASSQILRETDTQYF. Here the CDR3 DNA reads TGTGCCAGCAGTCAGATACTGCGGGAGACAGATACGCAGTATTTT.